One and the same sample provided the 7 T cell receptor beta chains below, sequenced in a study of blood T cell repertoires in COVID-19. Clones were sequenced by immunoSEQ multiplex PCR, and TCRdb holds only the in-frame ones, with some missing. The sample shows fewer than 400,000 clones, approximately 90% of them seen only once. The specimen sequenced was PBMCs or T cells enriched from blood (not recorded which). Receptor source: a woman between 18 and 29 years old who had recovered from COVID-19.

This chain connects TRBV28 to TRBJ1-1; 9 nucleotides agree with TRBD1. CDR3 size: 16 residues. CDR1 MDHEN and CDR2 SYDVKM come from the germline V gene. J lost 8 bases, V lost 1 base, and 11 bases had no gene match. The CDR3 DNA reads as TGTGCCAGCAGTTTATCATGGGTGGGACAGGGCCCCGAAGCTTTCTTT. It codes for CASSLSWVGQGPEAFF.

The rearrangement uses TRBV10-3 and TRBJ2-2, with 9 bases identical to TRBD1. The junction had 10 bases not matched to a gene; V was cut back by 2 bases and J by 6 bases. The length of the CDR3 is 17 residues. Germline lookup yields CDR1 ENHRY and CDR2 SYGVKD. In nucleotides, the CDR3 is TGTGCCATCAGTGAGAAGGACAGGGGAAGAGTTTCCGGGGAGCTGTTTTTT. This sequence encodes CAISEKDRGRVSGELFF.

CDR3 sequence (DNA): TGTGCCAGCCGTCCTTGGGGGGAAGTCGTCTATGGCTACACCTTC. This sequence encodes CASRPWGEVVYGYTF. The J gene is TRBJ1-2, the V gene TRBV27; tentative D call: TRBD1 (5 bases). The germline gives CDR1 MNHEY, CDR2 SMNVEV (reference sequence). This CDR3 has 15 amino acids. Trimming shortened V by 8 bases and J by 4 bases, and 20 bases separated the two germline ends.

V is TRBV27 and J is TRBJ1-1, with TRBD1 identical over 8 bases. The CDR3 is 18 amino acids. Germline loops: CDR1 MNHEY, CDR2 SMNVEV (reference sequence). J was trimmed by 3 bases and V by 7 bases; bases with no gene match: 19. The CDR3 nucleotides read TGTGCCAGCATCAAATGGGGCGGACAGGGTGGGGGCTACACTGAAGCTTTCTTT. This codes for CASIKWGGQGGGYTEAFF.

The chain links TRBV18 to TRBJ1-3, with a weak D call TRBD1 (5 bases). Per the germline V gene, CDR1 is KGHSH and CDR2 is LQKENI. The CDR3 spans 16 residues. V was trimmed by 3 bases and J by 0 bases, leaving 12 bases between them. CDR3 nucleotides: TGTGCCAGCTCACCGGACATCCCGGGCTCTGGAAACACCATATATTTT. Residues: CASSPDIPGSGNTIYF.

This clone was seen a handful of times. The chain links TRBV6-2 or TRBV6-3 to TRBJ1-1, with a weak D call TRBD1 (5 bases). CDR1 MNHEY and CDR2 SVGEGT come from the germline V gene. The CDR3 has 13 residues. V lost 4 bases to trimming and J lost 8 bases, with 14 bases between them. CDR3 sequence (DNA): TGTGCCAGCAGTTTATCAAACGGACACGAAGCTTTCTTT. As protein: CASSLSNGHEAFF.

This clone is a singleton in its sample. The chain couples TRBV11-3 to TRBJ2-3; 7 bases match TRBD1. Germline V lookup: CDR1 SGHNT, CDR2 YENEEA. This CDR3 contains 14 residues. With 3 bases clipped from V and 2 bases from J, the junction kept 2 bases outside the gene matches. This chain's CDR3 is CASSLTGLTDTQYF. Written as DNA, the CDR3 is TGTGCCAGCAGCTTGACAGGGCTCACAGATACGCAGTATTTT.